The 9 T cell receptor beta chains below come from one sample, sequenced in a study of shared clonotypes between healthy human individuals. The protocol was immunoSEQ multiplex PCR, while the TCRdb copy is restricted to in-frame clones and leaves out a portion. The sample holds about 2.4 million clones; approximately 94% are singletons and the top ten take 0.36%. The sequencing sample was made of naive CD4+ T cells from PBMCs. The subset was: CD45RA+ positively selected. All receptors derive from a man between 18 and 35 years old in good health. Some clones in this sample may be carry-over from other donors' samples.

The rearrangement uses TRBV4-1 and TRBJ2-2; D unclear. V was shortened by 3 bases and J by 1 base, with 12 bases between the two germline ends. The CDR3 runs 16 residues. CDR1 and CDR2 (germline): MGHRA, YSYEKL. The CDR3 reads CASSQGRNLNTGELFF. CDR3 DNA: TGCGCCAGCAGCCAGGGCAGAAATTTGAACACCGGGGAGCTGTTTTTT.

The chain joins TRBV5-6 to TRBJ1-1; D might be TRBD1 (5 bases). Germline V gene sequence: CDR1 SGHDT, CDR2 YYEEEE. This CDR3 region has 15 residues. V was cut by 2 bases and J by 1 base, with 12 bases left in between. The CDR3 region is CASSFLMRGNTEAFF. CDR3 DNA: TGTGCCAGCAGCTTTTTGATGAGGGGGAACACTGAAGCTTTCTTT. The full variable domain, completed using reference TRBV5-6 and TRBJ1-1, is DAGVTQSPTHLIKTRGQQVTLRCSPKSGHDTVSWYQQALGQGPQFIFQYYEEEERQRGNFPDRFSGHQFPNYSSELNVNALLLGDSALYLCASSFLMRGNTEAFFGQGTRLTVV.

The chain joins TRBV28 to TRBJ1-2, with D possibly matching TRBD1 (5 bases). The CDR3 contains 19 residues. Trimming left V 4 bases short and J 4 bases short, with 28 bases between. Germline V gene lookup returns CDR1 MDHEN and CDR2 SYDVKM. The CDR3 loop reads CASSSGPPRAPGGGYGYTF. CDR3 bases: TGTGCCAGCAGTTCGGGACCTCCAAGGGCCCCGGGAGGAGGCTATGGCTACACCTTC.

The CDR3: CASGADNEQFF. The CDR3 region has the DNA TGTGCCAGCGGAGCTGACAATGAGCAGTTCTTC. The J gene is TRBJ2-1, the V gene TRBV6-4; D ambiguous. Germline loops: CDR1 MRHNA, CDR2 SNTAGT. This CDR3 comprises 11 residues. Trimming cost V 8 bases and J 5 bases, with 7 bases left between them.

This rearrangement joins TRBV28 to TRBJ1-1; 10 nucleotides match TRBD1. Germline trimming cut 6 bases from V and 5 bases from J; bases unmatched to any gene: 12. CDR3 length: 16 amino acids. Germline CDR1 reads MDHEN; CDR2 reads SYDVKM. The CDR3 region is CASRRITGTGVTEAFF. In DNA form, the CDR3 reads TGTGCCAGCAGGCGTATTACCGGGACAGGGGTGACTGAAGCTTTCTTT.

J is TRBJ2-3 and V is TRBV10-1, with 8 bases that match TRBD1. Germline-derived CDR1 and CDR2 are WNHNN and SYGVQD (reference sequence). V lost 0 bases and J lost 0; bases outside the gene matches: 2. The CDR3 runs 16 residues. This CDR3 is CASSESGQASTDTQYF. In DNA, the CDR3 is TGCGCCAGCAGTGAGTCGGGACAGGCTAGCACAGATACGCAGTATTTT.

The table lists this clone with a few counts. The identical CDR3 is also encoded by other nucleotide sequences in the sample. The gene calls are TRBV18 and TRBJ1-5; no firm D call. CDR1 is KGHSH and CDR2 is LQKENI in the germline V gene. The CDR3 extends over 14 amino acids. Trimming removed 2 bases at V and 2 bases at J, with 7 bases between. The CDR3 DNA is TGTGCCAGCTCACCATCTGCGGGCAATCAGCCCCAGCATTTT. It is translated as CASSPSAGNQPQHF.

V usage is TRBV7-9 and J usage is TRBJ2-5; D is possibly TRBD1 or TRBD2 (5 bases each). Germline V gives CDR1 SEHNR, CDR2 FQNEAQ (reference sequence). V dropped 9 bases and J dropped 0 bases, with 8 bases sitting between them. The CDR3 consists of 12 residues. The CDR3 coding sequence is TGTGCCAGTGGGGACGACCAAGAGACCCAGTACTTC. This translates into CASGDDQETQYF.

The rearrangement uses TRBV4-3 and TRBJ1-2; tentatively, D is TRBD1 (6 bases). The CDR3 extends over 14 amino acids. Germline values: CDR1 LGHNA, CDR2 YSLEER. Trimming shortened V by 1 base and J by 8 bases, and 14 bases separated the two germline ends. The CDR3 DNA is TGCGCCAGCAGCCAAGCAATCAGGGGTCGGGGCTACACCTTC. Translated, it gives CASSQAIRGRGYTF.